What follows are 10 T cell receptor beta chains derived from one specimen sequenced in a study of STAT3 mutations in large granular lymphocyte leukemia. What these receptors recognize is not known. Measured with immunoSEQ multiplex PCR; TCRdb has only the in-frame clones, and not every one. The sample shows under 35,000 clones, around 88% of them seen only once. Broader study findings: Every T-cell large granular lymphocyte leukemia patient had at least one immunodominant TCR beta clonotype.

Sequenced: peripheral blood mononuclear cells. These receptor sequences come from a man aged 55-75 years with T-cell large granular lymphocyte leukemia. Some clones in this sample may be carry-over from other donors' samples.

The V gene is TRBV19, the J gene TRBJ1-1; the D is unclear. The V and J ends lost 2 bases and 0 bases respectively, with 10 bases between them. The CDR3 consists of 15 residues. Per the germline V gene, CDR1 is LNHDA and CDR2 is SQIVND (reference sequence). The CDR3 protein is CASSITPPLNTEAFF. The CDR3 DNA sequence: TGTGCCAGTAGTATAACCCCTCCCCTGAACACTGAAGCTTTCTTT.

The chain combines TRBV4-3 with TRBJ1-4, with TRBD1 identical over 7 bases. The V segment lost 2 bases and the J segment 4 bases; nucleotides outside the gene matches: 7. The CDR3 covers 16 residues. In germline, CDR1 is LGHNA, CDR2 YSLEER. The CDR3 DNA follows: TGCGCCAGCAGCCAATCCTCTCCAGGGGGTAATGAAAAACTGTTTTTT. Translating it yields CASSQSSPGGNEKLFF.

Only a few counts were recorded for this clone. The chain links TRBV7-2 to TRBJ2-3, with D hard to call. The germline V and J ends were trimmed by 4 bases and 3 bases, with 2 bases remaining between them. The CDR3 totals 11 residues. The germline V gene encodes CDR1 SGHTA and CDR2 FQGNSA. The DNA of the CDR3 is TGTGCCAGCAGCTGGACAGATACGCAGTATTTT. It specifies CASSWTDTQYF.

There are a few counts of this clone. The gene calls are TRBV5-6 and TRBJ1-2, with D maybe TRBD1 (5 bases). This CDR3 is 14 amino acids long. V lost 4 bases and J lost 5, with 15 bases in between. Germline lookup yields CDR1 SGHDT and CDR2 YYEEEE. The CDR3 spells CASSPGRTVYGYTF. DNA for the CDR3: TGTGCCAGCAGCCCGGGACGGACCGTGTATGGCTACACCTTC.

The chain uses TRBV5-4 and TRBJ2-2; D ambiguous. CDR1 is SGHNT and CDR2 is YYREEE in the germline V gene (reference sequence). The CDR3 contains 14 residues. V lost 1 base to trimming and J lost 4 bases, with 8 bases between them. For the CDR3, the DNA is TGTGCCAGCAGCTTGCGGGTGGTCACCGGGGAGCTGTTTTTT. This translates into CASSLRVVTGELFF.

This clone was found a few times. The genes are TRBV29-1 and TRBJ2-7; 12 bases are shared with TRBD2. CDR3 length: 15 residues. Germline-derived CDR1 and CDR2 are SQVTM and ANQGSEA. After removal of 2 bases from V and 4 bases from J, the junction contained 6 bases not matched to a gene. Here the CDR3 reads CSVESSGRGSYEQYF. The CDR3, as DNA: TGCAGCGTTGAATCTAGCGGGAGGGGGTCGTACGAGCAGTACTTC.

This sequence joins TRBV7-2 and TRBJ2-7, with D unclear. V lost 1 base and J 5 bases, leaving 15 bases between the germline ends. The CDR3 is made up of 15 amino acids. Germline CDR1 reads SGHTA; CDR2 reads FQGNSA. The CDR3 DNA sequence: TGTGCCAGCAGCTTAGGAGGCCACCTCGGCGACGAGCAGTACTTC. Residues: CASSLGGHLGDEQYF.

The rearrangement links TRBV2 to TRBJ1-2; 7 positions agree with TRBD1. CDR1 and CDR2 (germline): SNHLY, FYNNEI. CDR3 length: 14 amino acids. The V segment lost 6 bases and the J segment 7 bases; nucleotides outside the gene matches: 11. The CDR3 DNA follows: TGTGCCAGCAGCGGAGACAGGGAGCGCGGTGGCTACACCTTC. This codes for CASSGDRERGGYTF.

The gene calls are TRBV13 and TRBJ1-2, with a weak D call TRBD1 (6 bases). CDR1 is PRHDT and CDR2 is FYEKMQ in the germline V gene (reference sequence). The CDR3 consists of 13 residues. V lost 0 bases, J lost 4 bases, and 6 bases lay in between. The CDR3: CASSLGGGYGYTF. CDR3 coding DNA: TGTGCCAGCAGCTTAGGAGGGGGCTATGGCTACACCTTC.

The rearrangement joins TRBV2 to TRBJ2-7; weak D call: TRBD2 (6 bases). V shed 10 bases and J shed 7 bases, with 14 bases lying between them. Germline CDR1 reads SNHLY; CDR2 reads FYNNEI. This CDR3 comprises 11 residues. CDR3 protein: CATDGGKEQYF. DNA of the CDR3: TGTGCCACTGACGGCGGGAAGGAGCAGTACTTC.